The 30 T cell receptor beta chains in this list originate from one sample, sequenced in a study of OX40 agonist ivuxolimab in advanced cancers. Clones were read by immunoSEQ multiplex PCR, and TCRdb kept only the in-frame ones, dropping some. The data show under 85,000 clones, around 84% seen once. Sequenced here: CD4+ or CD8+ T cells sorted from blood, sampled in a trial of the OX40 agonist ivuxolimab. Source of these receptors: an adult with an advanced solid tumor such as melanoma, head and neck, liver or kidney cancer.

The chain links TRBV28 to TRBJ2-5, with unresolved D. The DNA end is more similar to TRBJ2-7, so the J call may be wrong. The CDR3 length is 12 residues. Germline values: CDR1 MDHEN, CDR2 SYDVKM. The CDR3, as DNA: TGTGCCAGCAGTTCCAAGTTATACGAGCAGTACTTC. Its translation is CASSSKLYEQYF.

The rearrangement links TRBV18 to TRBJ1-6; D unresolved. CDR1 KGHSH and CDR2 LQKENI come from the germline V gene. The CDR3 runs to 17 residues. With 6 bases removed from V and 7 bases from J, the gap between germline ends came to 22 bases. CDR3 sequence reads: CASSPTSGAGSNSPLHF. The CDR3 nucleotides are TGTGCCAGCTCCCCTACGTCTGGAGCTGGGAGCAATTCACCCCTCCACTTT. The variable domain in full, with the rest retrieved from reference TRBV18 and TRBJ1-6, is NAGVMQNPRHLVRRRGQEARLRCSPMKGHSHVYWYRQLPEEGLKFMVYLQKENIIDESGMPKERFSAEFPKEGPSILRIQQVVRGDSAAYFCASSPTSGAGSNSPLHFGNGTRLTVT.

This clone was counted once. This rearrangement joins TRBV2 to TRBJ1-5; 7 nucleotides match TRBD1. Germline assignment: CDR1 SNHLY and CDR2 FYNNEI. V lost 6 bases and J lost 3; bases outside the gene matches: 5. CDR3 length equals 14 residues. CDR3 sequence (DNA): TGTGCCAGCAGCCTGGACAGGAACAATCAGCCCCAGCATTTT. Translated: CASSLDRNNQPQHF.

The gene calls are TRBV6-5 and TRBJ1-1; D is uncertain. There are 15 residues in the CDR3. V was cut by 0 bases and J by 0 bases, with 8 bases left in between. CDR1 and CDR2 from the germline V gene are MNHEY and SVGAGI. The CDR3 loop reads CASSYSSQLNTEAFF. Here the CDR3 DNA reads TGTGCCAGCAGTTACTCGTCGCAGCTGAACACTGAAGCTTTCTTT.

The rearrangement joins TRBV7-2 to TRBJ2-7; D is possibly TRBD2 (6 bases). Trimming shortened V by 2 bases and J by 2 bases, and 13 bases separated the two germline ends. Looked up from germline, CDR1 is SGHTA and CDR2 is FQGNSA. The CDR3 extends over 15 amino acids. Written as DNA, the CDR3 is TGTGCCAGCAGCTTAAGTGGCGGCGGGGCCTACGAGCAGTACGTC. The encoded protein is CASSLSGGGAYEQYV.

This chain's CDR3 is CSVAVGGEKLFF. In DNA, the CDR3 is TGCAGCGTTGCCGTGGGCGGGGAAAAACTGTTTTTT. The gene calls are TRBV29-1 and TRBJ1-4; D ambiguous. The V gene lost 4 bases and the J gene lost 8 bases, with 11 bases spanning the gap. The CDR3 has 12 residues. Germline V gene sequence: CDR1 SQVTM, CDR2 ANQGSEA.

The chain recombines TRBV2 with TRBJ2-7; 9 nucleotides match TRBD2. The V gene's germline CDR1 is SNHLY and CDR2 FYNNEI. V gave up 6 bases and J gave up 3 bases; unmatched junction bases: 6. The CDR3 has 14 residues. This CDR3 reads CASSGGGARYEQYF. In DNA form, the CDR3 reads TGTGCCAGCAGCGGCGGGGGGGCCCGCTACGAGCAGTACTTC.

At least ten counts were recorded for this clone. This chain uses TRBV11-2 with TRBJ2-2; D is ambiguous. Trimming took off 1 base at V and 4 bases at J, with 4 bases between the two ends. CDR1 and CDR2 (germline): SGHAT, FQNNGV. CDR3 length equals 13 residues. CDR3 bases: TGTGCCAGCAGCTTAGCTGGCACCGGGGAGCTGTTTTTT. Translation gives CASSLAGTGELFF.

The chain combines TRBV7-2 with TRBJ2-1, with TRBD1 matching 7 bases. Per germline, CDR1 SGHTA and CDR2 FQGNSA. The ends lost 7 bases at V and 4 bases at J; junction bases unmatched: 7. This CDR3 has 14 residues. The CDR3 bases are TGTGCCAGCACCCGAGACAGGGATTACAATGAGCAGTTCTTC. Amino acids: CASTRDRDYNEQFF.

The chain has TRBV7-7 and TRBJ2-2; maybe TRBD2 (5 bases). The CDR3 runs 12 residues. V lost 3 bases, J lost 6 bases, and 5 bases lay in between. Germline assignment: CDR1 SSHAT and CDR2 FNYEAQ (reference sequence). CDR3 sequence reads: CASSFGAGELFF. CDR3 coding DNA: TGTGCCAGCAGCTTCGGGGCCGGGGAGCTGTTTTTT.

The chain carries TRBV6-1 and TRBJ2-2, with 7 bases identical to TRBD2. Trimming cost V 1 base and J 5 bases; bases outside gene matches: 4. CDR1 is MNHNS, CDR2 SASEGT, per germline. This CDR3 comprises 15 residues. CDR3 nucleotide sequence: TGTGCCAGCAGTGAAGGGTGGCGGGGGACCGGGGAGCTGTTTTTT. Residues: CASSEGWRGTGELFF.

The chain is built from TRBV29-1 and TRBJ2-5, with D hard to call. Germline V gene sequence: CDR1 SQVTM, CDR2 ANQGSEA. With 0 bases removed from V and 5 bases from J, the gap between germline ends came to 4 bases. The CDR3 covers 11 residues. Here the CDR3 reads CSVEDRETQYF. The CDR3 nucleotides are TGCAGCGTTGAAGATAGGGAGACCCAGTACTTC.

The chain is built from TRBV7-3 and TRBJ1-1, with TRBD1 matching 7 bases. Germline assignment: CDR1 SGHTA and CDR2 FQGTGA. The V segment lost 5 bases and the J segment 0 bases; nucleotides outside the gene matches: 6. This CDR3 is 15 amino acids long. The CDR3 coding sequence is TGTGCCAGCAGCCCATTACAGGGGATGAACACTGAAGCTTTCTTT. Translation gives CASSPLQGMNTEAFF.

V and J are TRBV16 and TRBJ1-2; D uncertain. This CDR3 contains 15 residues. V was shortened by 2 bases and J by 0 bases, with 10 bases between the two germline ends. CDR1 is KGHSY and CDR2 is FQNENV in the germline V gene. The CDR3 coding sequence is TGTGCCAGCAGCCAAGGTGGAGGAGCTAACTATGGCTACACCTTC. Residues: CASSQGGGANYGYTF.

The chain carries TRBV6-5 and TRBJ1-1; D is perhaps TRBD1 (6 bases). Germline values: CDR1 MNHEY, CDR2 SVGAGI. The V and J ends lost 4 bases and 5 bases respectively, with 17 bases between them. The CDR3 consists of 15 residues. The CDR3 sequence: CASSSRTVGRTEAFF. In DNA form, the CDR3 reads TGTGCCAGCAGTTCAAGGACAGTGGGGAGAACTGAAGCTTTCTTT.

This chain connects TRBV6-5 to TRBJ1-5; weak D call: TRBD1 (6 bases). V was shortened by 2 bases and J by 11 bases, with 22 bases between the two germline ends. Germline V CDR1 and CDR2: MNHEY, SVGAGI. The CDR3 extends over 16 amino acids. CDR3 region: CASSYTGTRGSWAQHF. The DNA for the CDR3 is TGTGCCAGCAGTTACACCGGGACAAGGGGCTCCTGGGCCCAGCATTTT.

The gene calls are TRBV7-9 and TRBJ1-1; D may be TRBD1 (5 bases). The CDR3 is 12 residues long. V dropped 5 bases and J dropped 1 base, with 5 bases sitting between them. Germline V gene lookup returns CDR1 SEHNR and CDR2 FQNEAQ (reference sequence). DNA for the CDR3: TGTGCCAGCAGCAGGGGGAACACTGAAGCTTTCTTT. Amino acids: CASSRGNTEAFF. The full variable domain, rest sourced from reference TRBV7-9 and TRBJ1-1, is DTGVSQNPRHKITKRGQNVTFRCDPISEHNRLYWYRQTLGQGPEFLTYFQNEAQLEKSRLLSDRFSAERPKGSFSTLEIQRTEQGDSAMYLCASSRGNTEAFFGQGTRLTVV.

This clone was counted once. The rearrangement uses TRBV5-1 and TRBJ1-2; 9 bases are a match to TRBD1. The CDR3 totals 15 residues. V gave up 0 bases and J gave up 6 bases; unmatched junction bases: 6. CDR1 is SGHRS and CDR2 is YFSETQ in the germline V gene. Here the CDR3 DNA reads TGCGCCAGCAGCTTGGAACAGGGGGCCCGGGATGGCTACACCTTC. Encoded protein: CASSLEQGARDGYTF.

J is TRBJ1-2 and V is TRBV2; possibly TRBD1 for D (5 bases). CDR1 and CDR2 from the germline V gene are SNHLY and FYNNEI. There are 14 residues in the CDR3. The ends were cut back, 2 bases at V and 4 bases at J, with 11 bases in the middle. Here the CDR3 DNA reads TGTGCCAGCAGTGAACGGAGGCAGGGCTATGGCTACACCTTC. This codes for CASSERRQGYGYTF.

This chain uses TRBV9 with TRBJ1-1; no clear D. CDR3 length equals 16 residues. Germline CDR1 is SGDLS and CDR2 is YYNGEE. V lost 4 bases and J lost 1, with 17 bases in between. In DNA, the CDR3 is TGTGCCAGCAGCCCCAACACCGCGCTAGGGAACACTGAAGCTTTCTTT. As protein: CASSPNTALGNTEAFF.

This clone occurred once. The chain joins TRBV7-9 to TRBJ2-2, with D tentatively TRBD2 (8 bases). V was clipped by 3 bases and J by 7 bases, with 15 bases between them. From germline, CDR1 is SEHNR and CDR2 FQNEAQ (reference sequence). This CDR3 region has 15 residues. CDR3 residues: CASSFYGGDSGELFF. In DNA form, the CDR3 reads TGTGCCAGCAGCTTTTACGGGGGGGACAGCGGGGAGCTGTTTTTT.

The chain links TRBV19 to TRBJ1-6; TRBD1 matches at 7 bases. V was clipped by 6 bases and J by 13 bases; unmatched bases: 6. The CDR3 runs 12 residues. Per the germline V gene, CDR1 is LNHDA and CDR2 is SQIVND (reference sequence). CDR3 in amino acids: CASSRTGEPLHF. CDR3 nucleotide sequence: TGTGCCAGTAGCCGTACAGGGGAGCCCCTCCACTTT.

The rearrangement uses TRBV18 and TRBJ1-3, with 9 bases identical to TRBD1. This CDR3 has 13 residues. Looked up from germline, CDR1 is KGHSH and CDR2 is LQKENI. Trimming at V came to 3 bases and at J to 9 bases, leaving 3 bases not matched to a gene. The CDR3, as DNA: TGTGCCAGCTCACCCGGACAGGGGTTCACCATATATTTT. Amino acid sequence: CASSPGQGFTIYF.

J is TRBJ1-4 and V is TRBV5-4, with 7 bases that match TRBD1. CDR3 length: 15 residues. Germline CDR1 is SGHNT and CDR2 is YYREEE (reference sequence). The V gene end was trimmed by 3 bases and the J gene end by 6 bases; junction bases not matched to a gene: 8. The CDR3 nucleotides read TGTGCCAGCAGCTATAACAGGGGAATTGATGAAAAACTGTTTTTT. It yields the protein CASSYNRGIDEKLFF.

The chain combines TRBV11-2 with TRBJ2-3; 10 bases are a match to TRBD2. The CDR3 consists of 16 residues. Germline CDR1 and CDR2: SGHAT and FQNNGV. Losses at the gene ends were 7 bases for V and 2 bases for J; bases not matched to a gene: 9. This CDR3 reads CASTEYSGGHTDTQYF. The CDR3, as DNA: TGTGCCAGCACCGAATATAGCGGGGGGCACACAGATACGCAGTATTTT. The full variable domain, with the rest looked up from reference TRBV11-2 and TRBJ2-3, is EAGVAQSPRYKIIEKRQSVAFWCNPISGHATLYWYQQILGQGPKLLIQFQNNGVVDDSQLPKDRFSAERLKGVDSTLKIQPAKLEDSAVYLCASTEYSGGHTDTQYFGPGTRLTVL.

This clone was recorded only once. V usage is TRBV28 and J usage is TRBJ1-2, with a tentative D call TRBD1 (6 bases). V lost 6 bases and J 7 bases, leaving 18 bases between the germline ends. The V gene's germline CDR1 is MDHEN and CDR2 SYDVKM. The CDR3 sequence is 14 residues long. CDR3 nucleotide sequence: TGTGCCAGCAGCCTAGGGGGGCAGGAGGCTGGCTACACCTTC. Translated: CASSLGGQEAGYTF.

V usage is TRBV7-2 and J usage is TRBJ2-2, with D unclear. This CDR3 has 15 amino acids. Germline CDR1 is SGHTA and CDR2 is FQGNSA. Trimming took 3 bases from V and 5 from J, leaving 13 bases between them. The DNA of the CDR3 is TGTGCCAGCAGCTTCAGCCCCCATATAACCGGGGAGCTGTTTTTT. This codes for CASSFSPHITGELFF.

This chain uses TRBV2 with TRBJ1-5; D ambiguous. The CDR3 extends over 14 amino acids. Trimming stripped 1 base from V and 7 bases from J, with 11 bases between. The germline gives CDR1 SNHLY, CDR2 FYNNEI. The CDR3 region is CASSEVSQRQPQHF. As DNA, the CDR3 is TGTGCCAGCAGTGAAGTGTCCCAACGGCAGCCCCAGCATTTT. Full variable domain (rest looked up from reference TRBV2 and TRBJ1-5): EPEVTQTPSHQVTQMGQEVILRCVPISNHLYFYWYRQILGQKVEFLVSFYNNEISEKSEIFDDQFSVERPDGSNFTLKIRSTKLEDSAMYFCASSEVSQRQPQHFGDGTRLSIL.

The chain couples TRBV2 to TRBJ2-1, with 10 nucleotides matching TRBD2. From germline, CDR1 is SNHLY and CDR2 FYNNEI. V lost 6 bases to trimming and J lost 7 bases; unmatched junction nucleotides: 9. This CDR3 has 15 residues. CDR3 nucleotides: TGTGCCAGCAGGGCCCTTAGCGGGGGGCGGAATGAGCAGTTCTTC. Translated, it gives CASRALSGGRNEQFF. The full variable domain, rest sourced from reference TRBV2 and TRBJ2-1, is EPEVTQTPSHQVTQMGQEVILRCVPISNHLYFYWYRQILGQKVEFLVSFYNNEISEKSEIFDDQFSVERPDGSNFTLKIRSTKLEDSAMYFCASRALSGGRNEQFFGPGTRLTVL.

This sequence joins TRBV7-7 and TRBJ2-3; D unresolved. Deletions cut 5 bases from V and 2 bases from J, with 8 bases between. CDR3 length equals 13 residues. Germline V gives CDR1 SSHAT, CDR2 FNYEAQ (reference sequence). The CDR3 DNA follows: TGTGCCAGCAGCCCGGGCCCCACAGATACGCAGTATTTT. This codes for CASSPGPTDTQYF.